These 9 T cell receptor beta chains share one sample of origin, sequenced in a study of OX40 agonist ivuxolimab in advanced cancers. Measured with immunoSEQ multiplex PCR; TCRdb has only the in-frame clones, and not every one. The sample lists tens of thousands of clones, 84% seen once, with around 6.6% in the top ten. Material: CD4+ or CD8+ T cells sorted from blood, obtained in a trial of the OX40 agonist ivuxolimab. These receptors all come from an adult with an advanced solid tumor such as melanoma, head and neck, liver or kidney cancer.

This clone has more than one count but fewer than ten. The chain links TRBV30 to TRBJ1-5, with D possibly matching TRBD1 (5 bases). V dropped 3 bases and J dropped 6 bases, with 12 bases sitting between them. The CDR3 contains 13 residues. Germline V gives CDR1 GTSNPN, CDR2 SVGIG (reference sequence). The CDR3 protein is CAWSPGWGQPQHF. The CDR3 DNA sequence: TGTGCCTGGAGCCCAGGGTGGGGTCAGCCCCAGCATTTT.

The chain couples TRBV18 to TRBJ1-1; 8 bases align to TRBD1. The CDR3 extends over 14 amino acids. The ends lost 6 bases at V and 1 base at J; junction bases unmatched: 4. CDR1 is KGHSH and CDR2 is LQKENI in the germline V gene. CDR3 coding DNA: TGTGCCAGCTCCTACGGACAGGGGAACACTGAAGCTTTCTTT. It specifies CASSYGQGNTEAFF.

This chain links TRBV30 with TRBJ2-5; 7 nucleotides line up with TRBD1. The CDR3 is 15 amino acids. J lost 7 bases, V lost 1 base, and 12 bases had no gene match. Germline V gene sequence: CDR1 GTSNPN, CDR2 SVGIG (reference sequence). CDR3 in DNA: TGTGCCTGGAGTGAAACAGGGGCGATGAGGGGGACCCAGTACTTC. It yields the protein CAWSETGAMRGTQYF.

This chain uses TRBV30 with TRBJ2-7; TRBD1 agrees at 8 bases. Germline CDR1 is GTSNPN and CDR2 is SVGIG (reference sequence). After removal of 7 bases from V and 4 bases from J, the junction contained 9 bases not matched to a gene. This CDR3 is built from 13 residues. Written as DNA, the CDR3 is TGTGCCTCAACTACCGGGACAGGATACGAGCAGTACTTC. Amino acids: CASTTGTGYEQYF.

The V and J genes are TRBV29-1 and TRBJ1-1; D gene unclear. Germline V lookup: CDR1 SQVTM, CDR2 ANQGSEA. Trimming left V 3 bases short and J 9 bases short, with 11 bases between. The CDR3 is 11 residues long. The CDR3 nucleotides read TGCAGCGTTGATCGTCGTGGGAAAGCTTTCTTT. This gives the protein CSVDRRGKAFF.

The chain uses TRBV18 and TRBJ2-1, with 7 nucleotides matching TRBD1. Germline V gives CDR1 KGHSH, CDR2 LQKENI. J lost 9 bases, V lost 3 bases, and 2 bases had no gene match. This CDR3 spans 12 amino acids. CDR3 coding DNA: TGTGCCAGCTCACCTTACAGGGGTGAGCAGTTCTTC. This codes for CASSPYRGEQFF.

The count of this clone is one. This chain links TRBV5-4 with TRBJ2-2; the D gene is possibly TRBD1 (5 bases). The V gene lost 1 base and the J gene lost 4 bases, with 8 bases spanning the gap. Per the germline V gene, CDR1 is SGHNT and CDR2 is YYREEE (reference sequence). The CDR3 loop spans 14 amino acids. The CDR3: CASSLPGRTGELFF. The CDR3 DNA is TGTGCCAGCAGCTTGCCAGGGCGCACCGGGGAGCTGTTTTTT.

J is TRBJ1-2 and V is TRBV10-1; no clear D gene. The CDR3 loop spans 14 amino acids. Germline CDR1 is WNHNN and CDR2 is SYGVQD (reference sequence). Trimming shortened V by 3 bases and J by 4 bases, and 12 bases separated the two germline ends. The CDR3 nucleotides are TGCGCCAGCAGTGATTCGAACAGTCCCTATGGCTACACCTTC. Amino acid sequence: CASSDSNSPYGYTF.

The rearrangement joins TRBV7-3 to TRBJ1-1; 11 positions match TRBD1. The CDR3 loop spans 16 amino acids. V lost 5 bases and J lost 3; bases outside the gene matches: 8. Germline V CDR1 and CDR2: SGHTA, FQGTGA. As DNA, the CDR3 is TGTGCCAGCAGCACCGGGACAGGGGGAAGGGACACTGAAGCTTTCTTT. This encodes CASSTGTGGRDTEAFF.